This passage covers 29 T cell receptor beta chains from one sample sequenced in a study of T cell repertoires in cytomegalovirus infection. TCRdb ran MiXCR on the reads and lists one entry per CDR3 protein. The profile shows 200,000 or so distinct CDR3 sequences, 25% to 30% of them singletons. Sequencing used PBMCs. The receptor source for this set is a human donor in good health (CMV status not recorded). Some clones in this sample may be carry-over from other donors' samples.

This chain uses TRBV19 with TRBJ2-2; D is possibly TRBD1 or TRBD2 (5 bases each). CDR1 LNHDA and CDR2 SQIVND come from the germline V gene (reference sequence). This CDR3 comprises 14 residues. V shed 6 bases and J shed 8 bases, with 16 bases lying between them. CDR3 coding DNA: TGTGCCAGTAGGACGGGACCCCCCTCAGGGGAGCTGTTTTTT. This codes for CASRTGPPSGELFF.

This clonotype was seen at least ten times. This chain uses TRBV20-1 with TRBJ1-2, with no clear D. Germline V lookup: CDR1 DFQATT, CDR2 SNEGSKA (reference sequence). V shed 3 bases and J shed 4 bases, with 12 bases lying between them. CDR3 size: 13 residues. For the CDR3, the DNA is TGCAGTGCTAGGGAAACGGCTTCCTATGGCTACACCTTC. Translated: CSARETASYGYTF.

The rearrangement links TRBV2 to TRBJ1-2, with D possibly being TRBD1 (6 bases). CDR3 length: 12 residues. V was cut by 10 bases and J by 12 bases, with 21 bases left in between. CDR1 is SNHLY and CDR2 is FYNNEI in the germline V gene. The CDR3 bases are TGTGCCACCCCAAGCAGAGGGGGAGGCCACACCTTC. Encoded protein: CATPSRGGGHTF.

The chain is built from TRBV10-3 and TRBJ1-5; TRBD1 might be the D (5 bases). This CDR3 is built from 12 residues. Trimming pared 8 bases from V and 4 bases from J, leaving 9 bases between. The germline gives CDR1 ENHRY, CDR2 SYGVKD. The CDR3 is CAIRQPNQPQHF. CDR3 nucleotides: TGTGCCATCCGACAGCCTAATCAGCCCCAGCATTTT.

This clonotype was observed a few times. The chain has TRBV6-1 and TRBJ1-2, with D unclear. The CDR3 is 10 residues long. V was pared by 8 bases and J by 8 bases, with 9 bases between. Germline CDR1 reads MNHNS; CDR2 reads SASEGT. The CDR3 DNA follows: TGTGCCAGCGCGGAGTGGGGCTACACCTTC. Translation gives CASAEWGYTF.

V is TRBV7-3 and J is TRBJ1-5; TRBD1 might be the D (5 bases). V dropped 2 bases and J dropped 6 bases, with 17 bases sitting between them. Germline V lookup: CDR1 SGHTA, CDR2 FQGTGA. The CDR3 is 16 residues long. The CDR3 sequence: CASSLLGRLGGQPQHF. The CDR3 DNA is TGTGCCAGCAGCTTACTGGGGCGACTCGGAGGTCAGCCCCAGCATTTT.

Many counts were recorded for this clonotype. The chain carries TRBV7-9 and TRBJ2-7; possibly TRBD1 for D (6 bases). The CDR3 sequence is 12 residues long. CDR1 and CDR2 (germline): SEHNR, FQNEAQ (reference sequence). V shed 4 bases and J shed 6 bases, with 10 bases lying between them. CDR3 in DNA: TGTGCCAGCAGCTCGGACAGTCTCGAGCAGTACTTC. Translating gives CASSSDSLEQYF.

Ten or more counts support this clonotype. This sequence joins TRBV7-8 and TRBJ2-3; TRBD1 is a possible D gene (6 bases). V lost 8 bases and J 2 bases, leaving 14 bases between the germline ends. The V gene's germline CDR1 is SGHVS and CDR2 FQNEAQ. The CDR3 contains 14 residues. DNA for the CDR3: TGTGCCAGCCGTTGGACAGATTCCACAGATACGCAGTATTTT. The encoded protein is CASRWTDSTDTQYF.

The chain carries TRBV5-1 and TRBJ2-3, with D unresolved. The germline gives CDR1 SGHRS, CDR2 YFSETQ. V lost 1 base and J lost 5, with 5 bases in between. CDR3 size: 12 residues. The CDR3 is CASSLSKDTQYF. The CDR3 coding sequence is TGCGCCAGCAGCTTGTCGAAAGATACGCAGTATTTT.

This clonotype was recorded at least ten times. The chain links TRBV10-3 to TRBJ1-2; 7 bases align to TRBD1. The CDR3 loop spans 15 amino acids. The trim removed 3 bases at V and 2 bases at J, leaving 6 bases unmatched. Germline CDR1 reads ENHRY; CDR2 reads SYGVKD. The chain's CDR3 is CAISESGQANYGYTF. CDR3 nucleotides: TGTGCCATCAGTGAAAGCGGACAGGCGAACTATGGCTACACCTTC.

This chain links TRBV9 with TRBJ1-1; D gene uncertain. V shed 0 bases and J shed 5 bases, with 14 bases lying between them. The length of the CDR3 is 15 residues. CDR1 is SGDLS, CDR2 YYNGEE, per germline. The CDR3 is CASSVGEGGFTEAFF. In nucleotides, the CDR3 is TGTGCCAGCAGCGTAGGGGAGGGTGGGTTTACTGAAGCTTTCTTT.

This clonotype was seen once. The V and J genes are TRBV20-1 and TRBJ2-3; 7 positions match TRBD2. J was trimmed by 0 bases and V by 3 bases; bases with no gene match: 3. The CDR3 sequence is 14 residues long. Germline V gene lookup returns CDR1 DFQATT and CDR2 SNEGSKA (reference sequence). CDR3 in amino acids: CSASGAGSTDTQYF. CDR3 sequence (DNA): TGCAGTGCTAGCGGAGCGGGGAGCACAGATACGCAGTATTTT.

The J gene is TRBJ1-4, the V gene TRBV29-1, with 7 bases that match TRBD1. Germline V CDR1 and CDR2: SQVTM, ANQGSEA. This CDR3 has 13 amino acids. The ends lost 2 bases at V and 8 bases at J; junction bases unmatched: 5. The CDR3 is CSVEKTGIEKLFF. The CDR3 DNA reads as TGCAGCGTTGAAAAGACAGGGATCGAAAAACTGTTTTTT.

The rearrangement links TRBV19 to TRBJ1-2; perhaps TRBD1 as D (6 bases). Germline values: CDR1 LNHDA, CDR2 SQIVND (reference sequence). The CDR3 is 16 amino acids. V shed 5 bases and J shed 4 bases, with 20 bases lying between them. DNA for the CDR3: TGTGCCAGTAGTGGTGGACAGCCCTCCCGCACCTATGGCTACACCTTC. This sequence encodes CASSGGQPSRTYGYTF.

V is TRBV7-6 and J is TRBJ1-2; D gene ambiguous. Trimming stripped 1 base from V and 3 bases from J, with 9 bases between. Germline CDR1 SGHVS, CDR2 FNYEAQ. The CDR3 is 14 amino acids. The CDR3 sequence is CASSLGGIDYGYTF. In DNA form, the CDR3 reads TGTGCCAGCAGCTTAGGCGGGATTGACTATGGCTACACCTTC.

This clonotype appeared many times. The chain couples TRBV7-2 to TRBJ2-5, with 9 bases aligning to TRBD2. This CDR3 is 16 amino acids long. CDR1 and CDR2 (germline): SGHTA, FQGNSA. V trimming: 5 bases; J trimming: 5 bases; junction bases outside the gene matches: 12. The CDR3 protein is CASSAQTSGGGETQYF. The CDR3 bases are TGTGCCAGCAGCGCTCAGACTAGCGGTGGTGGGGAGACCCAGTACTTC.

The rearrangement links TRBV20-1 to TRBJ2-7, with TRBD1 matching over 9 bases. The CDR3 consists of 14 residues. The V gene end was trimmed by 5 bases and the J gene end by 5 bases; junction bases not matched to a gene: 10. Germline lookup yields CDR1 DFQATT and CDR2 SNEGSKA (reference sequence). CDR3 DNA sequence: TGCAGTGCTTTAAGGGACAGGGTAAAGCACGAGCAGTACTTC. Translation: CSALRDRVKHEQYF.

V usage is TRBV19 and J usage is TRBJ2-4; D is undetermined. V was pared by 1 base and J by 0 bases, with 1 base between. This CDR3 is built from 13 residues. The germline V gene has CDR1 LNHDA and CDR2 SQIVND (reference sequence). The CDR3 loop reads CASSIGAKNIQYF. Here the CDR3 DNA reads TGTGCCAGTAGTATAGGAGCCAAAAACATTCAGTACTTC.

This chain connects TRBV4-1 to TRBJ1-1; unclear D gene. Germline V gene lookup returns CDR1 MGHRA and CDR2 YSYEKL. V lost 0 bases and J 7 bases, leaving 12 bases between the germline ends. The CDR3 has 14 amino acids. The CDR3 nucleotides read TGCGCCAGCAGCCAAGATCCTGGGGAAGTTGAAGCTTTCTTT. This encodes CASSQDPGEVEAFF.

The CDR3 DNA follows: TGTGCCAGCAGCTCCCCCCACCGGACAGGGGAGACTGAAGCTTTCTTT. Translating it yields CASSSPHRTGETEAFF. The V and J genes are TRBV13 and TRBJ1-1; 9 bases fit TRBD1. The CDR3 has 16 residues. After removal of 4 bases from V and 5 bases from J, the junction contained 11 bases not matched to a gene. The germline V gene has CDR1 PRHDT and CDR2 FYEKMQ (reference sequence).

This clonotype has a count of ten or more. The V call is TRBV6-1, the J call TRBJ1-5; D is perhaps TRBD1 (5 bases). V was clipped by 3 bases and J by 2 bases, with 5 bases between them. CDR1 MNHNS and CDR2 SASEGT come from the germline V gene. The CDR3 contains 13 residues. This CDR3 is CASSEGRNQPQHF. CDR3 bases: TGTGCCAGCAGTGAGGGGCGCAATCAGCCCCAGCATTTT.

The chain joins TRBV12-3 or TRBV12-4 to TRBJ1-5, with unresolved D. The V gene lost 5 bases and the J gene lost 0 bases, with 11 bases spanning the gap. The CDR3 runs to 15 residues. The CDR3 is CASSLLAVSNQPQHF. The DNA for the CDR3 is TGTGCCAGCAGTCTCCTGGCTGTTAGCAATCAGCCCCAGCATTTT.

This clonotype has more than one count but fewer than ten. This rearrangement joins TRBV10-3 to TRBJ1-5, with D possibly being TRBD1 (5 bases). The CDR3 extends over 15 amino acids. CDR1 and CDR2 (germline): ENHRY, SYGVKD. V lost 8 bases and J 1 base, leaving 15 bases between the germline ends. CDR3 bases: TGTGCCATCCGTCGCAGGGTTGAAAGCAATCAGCCCCAGCATTTT. It translates to CAIRRRVESNQPQHF.

The table lists this clonotype with a few counts. The rearrangement joins TRBV5-1 to TRBJ2-5; 7 nucleotides line up with TRBD2. The CDR3 sequence is 13 residues long. V shed 0 bases and J 6 bases; nucleotides not matched to a gene: 2. CDR1 is SGHRS, CDR2 YFSETQ, per germline. The CDR3 DNA follows: TGCGCCAGCAGCTTGGAAGCGGGGCAGACCCAGTACTTC. This gives the protein CASSLEAGQTQYF. Using reference TRBV5-1 and TRBJ2-5 for the parts outside the CDR3, the full variable domain is KAGVTQTPRYLIKTRGQQVTLSCSPISGHRSVSWYQQTPGQGLQFLFEYFSETQRNKGNFPGRFSGRQFSNSRSEMNVSTLELGDSALYLCASSLEAGQTQYFGPGTRLLVL.

The gene calls are TRBV29-1 and TRBJ1-1; D remains ambiguous. The CDR3 covers 11 residues. Trimming shortened V by 5 bases and J by 2 bases, and 6 bases separated the two germline ends. Germline CDR1 and CDR2: SQVTM and ANQGSEA. CDR3 DNA sequence: TGCAGCGTTCCGGCAAACACTGAAGCTTTCTTT. As protein: CSVPANTEAFF. The complete variable domain, with remaining parts taken from reference TRBV29-1 and TRBJ1-1, reads SAVISQKPSRDICQRGTSLTIQCQVDSQVTMMFWYRQQPGQSLTLIATANQGSEATYESGFVIDKFPISRPNLTFSTLTVSNMSPEDSSIYLCSVPANTEAFFGQGTRLTVV.

The sample holds many counts of this clonotype. The chain employs TRBV7-2 and TRBJ1-5; 10 bases fit TRBD1. Looked up from germline, CDR1 is SGHTA and CDR2 is FQGNSA. This CDR3 spans 15 amino acids. Trimming removed 1 base from V and 5 bases from J; junction bases left unmatched: 2. The CDR3 DNA sequence: TGTGCCAGCAGCTTAGTAGGGACAGGGGATCAGCCCCAGCATTTT. This encodes CASSLVGTGDQPQHF.

The chain has TRBV10-3 and TRBJ1-4; maybe TRBD1 (6 bases). CDR1 ENHRY and CDR2 SYGVKD come from the germline V gene. This CDR3 has 15 residues. V lost 3 bases and J lost 5, with 13 bases in between. The CDR3 region has the DNA TGTGCCATCAGTGATAGCGACAGGATCAATGAAAAACTGTTTTTT. It yields the protein CAISDSDRINEKLFF.

This clonotype was counted only a few times. The J gene is TRBJ1-4, the V gene TRBV12-3 or TRBV12-4, with D perhaps matching TRBD1 (5 bases). CDR3 length: 14 residues. V lost 5 bases and J 4 bases, leaving 11 bases between the germline ends. Here the CDR3 reads CASSPEGRNEKLFF. The CDR3 DNA reads as TGTGCCAGCAGTCCGGAGGGGCGTAATGAAAAACTGTTTTTT.

The chain is built from TRBV7-2 and TRBJ1-2; the D is unclear. The germline V and J ends were trimmed by 5 bases and 4 bases, with 17 bases remaining between them. This CDR3 comprises 15 residues. Germline CDR1 SGHTA, CDR2 FQGNSA. The CDR3 bases are TGTGCCAGCAGCCTCGACCCAGGTACCTCCTATGGCTACACCTTC. It is translated as CASSLDPGTSYGYTF.